What follows are 2 T cell receptor beta chains derived from one specimen sequenced in a study of T-cell memory formation after mild COVID-19. TCRdb recomputed calls from the 5' RACE reads with MiXCR, one row per CDR3 protein. Among hundreds of thousands of distinct CDR3 sequences listed, roughly 26% were seen once. Sequencing used PBMCs or a T cell subset sorted from them (not recorded which). The receptors come from an adult woman who had mild COVID-19 (a few samples of this study predate the infection). Cell type and time point are not known.

This clonotype was seen a few times. The chain is built from TRBV4-1 and TRBJ2-3; 9 bases map to TRBD1. The CDR3 spans 15 residues. The ends lost 6 bases at V and 3 bases at J; junction bases unmatched: 7. The germline V gene has CDR1 MGHRA and CDR2 YSYEKL. For the CDR3, the DNA is TGCGCCAGCAGACCCACAGGGGGCGGTACAGATACGCAGTATTTT. This sequence encodes CASRPTGGGTDTQYF.

This chain uses TRBV10-3 with TRBJ2-5; 9 nucleotides line up with TRBD2. Germline V gives CDR1 ENHRY, CDR2 SYGVKD. V was clipped by 3 bases and J by 5 bases; unmatched bases: 10. This CDR3 is built from 16 residues. The CDR3 protein is CAISEGIAGDGETQYF. DNA for the CDR3: TGTGCCATCAGTGAAGGGATAGCGGGGGACGGTGAGACCCAGTACTTC.